This T cell receptor beta chain was profiled in a study of identical twins. TCRdb recomputed calls from the 5' RACE reads with MiXCR, one row per CDR3 protein. This sample yields about 570,000 distinct CDR3 sequences, of which approximately 10% are seen a single time; roughly 3% belongs to the top ten. V gave up 1 base and J gave up 5 bases; unmatched junction bases: 7. Germline values: CDR1 SGHTA, CDR2 FQGNSA. CDR3 size: 16 residues. This clonotype showed up just a few times. Healthy Caucasians supplied all donations. Separately, the same data were catalogued under a study of yellow fever vaccine responses in identical twins.

The sequence came from a woman between 18 and 30 years old in good health. The J gene is TRBJ2-1, the V gene TRBV7-2, with 8 bases matching TRBD2. Sequenced: PBMCs. CDR3 coding DNA: TGTGCCAGCAGCTTAGTCGGCGGGGGGCCGAACAATGAGCAGTTCTTC. It yields the protein CASSLVGGGPNNEQFF.